A selection of T cell receptor beta chains follows, all from one sample in a study of post-analysis software for immune sequencing data. Each CDR3 protein gets one entry after TCRdb re-called the PCR reads with MiXCR. This sample carries 350,000 to 500,000 distinct CDR3 sequences, approximately 37% of them seen once, and the ten largest clones take about 8%. The specimen was blood. Receptor source: a girl aged 2-10 years with multiple sclerosis. The CDR3 runs from the conserved cysteine through the conserved F or W. Each record gives: CDR3 protein, CDR3 DNA, V gene, D gene, J gene, CDR3 length, clone size. D genes are given only for firm matches. Size is omitted from some rows. Given values are once, few, many or a class for expanded clones.

CDR3: CASSLLAKSYNEQFF
DNA: TGTGCCAGCAGTCTACTAGCCAAATCCTACAATGAGCAGTTCTTC
V: TRBV27
D: .
J: TRBJ2-1
length: 15
size: few

CDR3: CASSLGLAFGNEQFF
DNA: TGTGCCAGCAGCCTTGGACTAGCTTTTGGCAATGAGCAGTTCTTC
V: TRBV3-1
D: TRBD2
J: TRBJ2-1
length: 15
size: .

CDR3: CASSESPGGALSYEQYF
DNA: TGTGCCAGCAGTGAATCCCCGGGAGGGGCCCTATCCTACGAGCAGTACTTC
V: TRBV6-1
D: TRBD2
J: TRBJ2-7
length: 17
size: .

CDR3: CASGVTGRNEQYF
DNA: TGTGCCAGCGGGGTTACAGGGAGGAACGAGCAGTACTTC
V: TRBV12-3/TRBV12-4
D: .
J: TRBJ2-7
length: 13
size: .

CDR3: CASSVAGTSGTHADTQYF
DNA: TGTGCCAGCAGCGTAGCTGGGACTAGCGGAACCCACGCAGATACGCAGTATTTT
V: TRBV9
D: TRBD2
J: TRBJ2-3
length: 18
size: .

CDR3: CASSLLQGVYNEQFF
DNA: TGTGCCAGCAGCTTGCTCCAGGGGGTTTACAATGAGCAGTTCTTC
V: TRBV5-5
D: TRBD1
J: TRBJ2-1
length: 15
size: few

CDR3: CATSDLRLPDATDTQYF
DNA: TGTGCCACCAGTGATTTGCGGCTCCCCGACGCGACAGATACGCAGTATTTT
V: TRBV24-1
D: .
J: TRBJ2-3
length: 17
size: few

CDR3: CAISESMVWQFF
DNA: TGTGCCATCAGTGAGTCGATGGTTTGGCAGTTCTTC
V: TRBV10-3
D: .
J: TRBJ2-1
length: 12
size: .

CDR3: CASSTGTGIYEQYF
DNA: TGTGCCAGCAGCACCGGGACAGGGATTTACGAGCAGTACTTC
V: TRBV5-1
D: TRBD1
J: TRBJ2-7
length: 14
size: many

CDR3: CSARGMTETAGYEQYF
DNA: TGCAGTGCTAGAGGCATGACCGAGACCGCCGGCTACGAGCAGTACTTC
V: TRBV20-1
D: .
J: TRBJ2-7
length: 16
size: .

CDR3: CSARDDQTYQETQYF
DNA: TGCAGTGCTAGAGATGACCAGACGTACCAAGAGACCCAGTACTTC
V: TRBV20-1
D: .
J: TRBJ2-5
length: 15
size: few

CDR3: CASSYSLFSSTDTQYF
DNA: TGTGCCAGCAGTTACTCGTTGTTCTCTAGCACAGATACGCAGTATTTT
V: TRBV6-5
D: .
J: TRBJ2-3
length: 16
size: many

CDR3: CASSLLGEGYTF
DNA: TGTGCCAGCAGTTTGCTGGGGGAGGGCTACACCTTC
V: TRBV12-3/TRBV12-4
D: .
J: TRBJ1-2
length: 12
size: .

CDR3: CASSLLAGLSNEQFF
DNA: TGTGCCAGCAGTCTCCTAGCGGGACTCTCCAATGAGCAGTTCTTC
V: TRBV12-3/TRBV12-4
D: TRBD2
J: TRBJ2-1
length: 15
size: .

CDR3: CASSEPGLAVRETQYF
DNA: TGTGCCAGCAGCGAGCCGGGACTAGCGGTCCGGGAGACCCAGTACTTC
V: TRBV14
D: TRBD2
J: TRBJ2-5
length: 16
size: .

CDR3: CASGRNVPYEQYF
DNA: TGTGCCAGCGGCCGCAACGTCCCCTACGAGCAGTACTTC
V: TRBV11-3
D: .
J: TRBJ2-7
length: 13
size: .

CDR3: CASSQEGGRISEKLFF
DNA: TGCGCCAGCAGCCAAGAGGGGGGGAGAATAAGTGAAAAACTGTTTTTT
V: TRBV4-1
D: .
J: TRBJ1-4
length: 16
size: few

CDR3: CASSQDTWSSSNEQFF
DNA: TGCGCCAGCAGCCAAGATACATGGAGTAGCTCCAATGAGCAGTTCTTC
V: TRBV4-3
D: .
J: TRBJ2-1
length: 16
size: .

CDR3: CASSGYRGSGANVLTF
DNA: TGTGCCAGCAGCGGATACAGGGGTTCTGGGGCCAACGTCCTGACTTTC
V: TRBV7-2
D: TRBD1
J: TRBJ2-6
length: 16
size: few

CDR3: CSARPDRVEEQYF
DNA: TGCAGTGCTAGGCCGGACAGGGTGGAAGAGCAGTACTTC
V: TRBV20-1
D: TRBD1
J: TRBJ2-7
length: 13
size: many

CDR3: CASRRDNQETQYF
DNA: TGTGCCAGCAGACGGGACAACCAAGAGACCCAGTACTTC
V: TRBV6-2/TRBV6-3
D: .
J: TRBJ2-5
length: 13
size: few

CDR3: CSAEGRFTDTQYF
DNA: TGCAGCGCCGAGGGGAGATTCACAGATACGCAGTATTTT
V: TRBV29-1
D: .
J: TRBJ2-3
length: 13
size: .

CDR3: CSAPPRGTGTSEQYF
DNA: TGCAGTGCTCCACCCAGGGGGACAGGGACCTCCGAGCAGTACTTC
V: TRBV20-1
D: TRBD1
J: TRBJ2-7
length: 15
size: .

CDR3: CASRSGSSYNEQFF
DNA: TGTGCCAGCAGGTCCGGGTCCTCCTACAATGAGCAGTTCTTC
V: TRBV28
D: .
J: TRBJ2-1
length: 14
size: .

CDR3: CASSLQTGNQPQHF
DNA: TGTGCCAGCAGTTTACAGACCGGCAATCAGCCCCAGCATTTT
V: TRBV12-3/TRBV12-4
D: .
J: TRBJ1-5
length: 14
size: .

CDR3: CSVARKGDNEQYF
DNA: TGCAGCGTTGCTCGGAAGGGGGACAATGAGCAGTACTTC
V: TRBV29-1
D: .
J: TRBJ2-5
length: 13
size: .

CDR3: CASSRGPGDINEQFF
DNA: TGTGCCAGCAGCCGAGGTCCAGGGGACATCAATGAGCAGTTCTTC
V: TRBV7-9
D: .
J: TRBJ2-1
length: 15
size: few

CDR3: CSALQGFDEQFF
DNA: TGCAGTGCCCTGCAGGGGTTCGATGAGCAGTTCTTC
V: TRBV20-1
D: .
J: TRBJ2-1
length: 12
size: few

CDR3: CSVGLPSGPSYNEQFF
DNA: TGCAGCGTTGGTTTACCTAGCGGGCCCTCCTACAATGAGCAGTTCTTC
V: TRBV29-1
D: TRBD2
J: TRBJ2-1
length: 16
size: .

CDR3: CSEGQGAETQYF
DNA: TGCAGCGAGGGACAGGGGGCAGAGACCCAGTACTTC
V: TRBV29-1
D: TRBD1
J: TRBJ2-5
length: 12
size: few

CDR3: CASSLEGPGLGSYEQYF
DNA: TGCGCCAGCAGCTTGGAGGGACCGGGACTTGGATCCTACGAGCAGTACTTC
V: TRBV5-1
D: .
J: TRBJ2-7
length: 17
size: .

CDR3: CASRDRTSYEQYF
DNA: TGTGCCAGCAGGGACAGAACTTCCTACGAGCAGTACTTC
V: TRBV2
D: .
J: TRBJ2-7
length: 13
size: .

CDR3: CASSHLGYRGGSRDGYTF
DNA: TGCGCCAGCAGCCATCTGGGATACCGGGGCGGAAGCAGGGATGGCTACACCTTC
V: TRBV4-1
D: .
J: TRBJ1-2
length: 18
size: .

CDR3: CASSLAPLAGLFYEQYF
DNA: TGCGCCAGCAGCTTGGCCCCTCTGGCGGGACTGTTCTACGAGCAGTACTTC
V: TRBV5-1
D: .
J: TRBJ2-7
length: 17
size: .

CDR3: CASSSSTSGGQNEQFF
DNA: TGCGCCAGCAGCTCCTCGACTAGCGGGGGTCAGAATGAGCAGTTCTTC
V: TRBV5-1
D: TRBD2
J: TRBJ2-1
length: 16
size: .

CDR3: CASSLPGSPYNEQFF
DNA: TGTGCCAGCAGCTTACCAGGGTCCCCCTACAATGAGCAGTTCTTC
V: TRBV7-9
D: .
J: TRBJ2-1
length: 15
size: .

CDR3: CASSFRGTGVEQYF
DNA: TGCGCCAGCAGCTTTCGTGGGACAGGGGTCGAGCAGTACTTC
V: TRBV5-1
D: TRBD1
J: TRBJ2-7
length: 14
size: few

CDR3: CSARDRVKVEEQYF
DNA: TGCAGTGCTAGAGATCGGGTTAAGGTGGAAGAGCAGTACTTC
V: TRBV20-1
D: .
J: TRBJ2-5
length: 14
size: .

CDR3: CASYTGHGYGQYF
DNA: TGCGCCAGCTACACAGGGCACGGATACGGGCAGTACTTC
V: TRBV5-1
D: .
J: TRBJ2-7
length: 13
size: .

CDR3: CASSQVAGFDEQFF
DNA: TGCGCCAGCAGCCAAGTCGCGGGGTTCGATGAGCAGTTCTTC
V: TRBV4-1
D: .
J: TRBJ2-1
length: 14
size: few

CDR3: CASSLAAGAGQETQYF
DNA: TGCGCCAGCAGCTTGGCGGCGGGGGCCGGCCAAGAGACCCAGTACTTC
V: TRBV5-1
D: .
J: TRBJ2-5
length: 16
size: .

CDR3: CATQSQETQYF
DNA: TGTGCCACCCAGAGTCAAGAGACCCAGTACTTC
V: TRBV24-1
D: .
J: TRBJ2-5
length: 11
size: once

CDR3: CASSLDVGVLRFENEKLFF
DNA: TGTGCCAGCAGCTTGGATGTGGGGGTCCTAAGATTCGAAAATGAAAAACTGTTTTTT
V: TRBV7-2
D: .
J: TRBJ1-4
length: 19
size: .

CDR3: CASSLSFQTQYF
DNA: TGTGCCAGCAGCTTAAGCTTTCAGACCCAGTACTTC
V: TRBV11-2
D: .
J: TRBJ2-5
length: 12
size: few

CDR3: CSVEGVSAAGVGNEQFF
DNA: TGCAGCGTTGAAGGGGTTTCTGCGGCGGGAGTGGGAAATGAGCAGTTCTTC
V: TRBV29-1
D: TRBD2
J: TRBJ2-1
length: 17
size: few

CDR3: CASSLMGQGSSYEQYF
DNA: TGTGCCAGCAGCCTGATGGGACAGGGGAGCTCCTACGAGCAGTACTTC
V: TRBV4-2
D: TRBD1
J: TRBJ2-7
length: 16
size: .

CDR3: CATSRAPRGGSTDTQYF
DNA: TGTGCCACCAGCAGAGCTCCCCGCGGGGGTAGCACAGATACGCAGTATTTT
V: TRBV15
D: TRBD2
J: TRBJ2-3
length: 17
size: .

CDR3: CATSIGGTSGVYEQYF
DNA: TGTGCCACCAGCATTGGAGGGACTAGCGGGGTGTACGAGCAGTACTTC
V: TRBV15
D: TRBD2
J: TRBJ2-7
length: 16
size: .

CDR3: CASTPSWDSYNEQFF
DNA: TGTGCCAGCACCCCGTCCTGGGACTCTTACAATGAGCAGTTCTTC
V: TRBV28
D: .
J: TRBJ2-1
length: 15
size: .

CDR3: CASSLGRRSSEQYF
DNA: TGTGCCAGCAGTTTAGGCCGGAGGTCTAGCGAGCAGTACTTC
V: TRBV12-3/TRBV12-4
D: .
J: TRBJ2-7
length: 14
size: few

CDR3: CSASLAYEQYF
DNA: TGCAGTGCTAGCTTGGCCTACGAGCAGTACTTC
V: TRBV20-1
D: .
J: TRBJ2-7
length: 11
size: few

CDR3: CASSIDGTSGYTGELFF
DNA: TGTGCCAGTAGTATAGATGGGACTAGCGGCTACACCGGGGAGCTGTTTTTT
V: TRBV19
D: TRBD2
J: TRBJ2-2
length: 17
size: .

CDR3: CASSLGLAASTDTQYF
DNA: TGTGCCAGCAGCTTAGGACTAGCGGCTAGCACAGATACGCAGTATTTT
V: TRBV11-2
D: TRBD2
J: TRBJ2-3
length: 16
size: .

CDR3: CASQTGRGVETQYF
DNA: TGCGCCAGTCAGACAGGGAGGGGAGTAGAGACCCAGTACTTC
V: TRBV5-1
D: .
J: TRBJ2-5
length: 14
size: .

CDR3: CASSHVAGSSSYEQYF
DNA: TGTGCCAGCAGCCATGTCGCAGGTTCCTCCTCCTACGAGCAGTACTTC
V: TRBV4-2
D: .
J: TRBJ2-7
length: 16
size: .

CDR3: CATSRDLGSNEQFF
DNA: TGTGCCACCAGCAGAGATCTGGGGTCCAATGAGCAGTTCTTC
V: TRBV15
D: .
J: TRBJ2-1
length: 14
size: .

CDR3: CASSLRAPPNEQFF
DNA: TGCGCCAGCAGCTTGAGGGCTCCGCCCAATGAGCAGTTCTTC
V: TRBV5-1
D: .
J: TRBJ2-1
length: 14
size: .

CDR3: CSADRTSGRNYNEQFF
DNA: TGCAGTGCAGATCGGACTAGCGGGAGGAACTACAATGAGCAGTTCTTC
V: TRBV20-1
D: TRBD2
J: TRBJ2-1
length: 16
size: .

CDR3: CASSFGLAGAYETQYF
DNA: TGTGCCAGCAGCTTTGGACTAGCGGGGGCCTACGAGACCCAGTACTTC
V: TRBV7-2
D: TRBD2
J: TRBJ2-5
length: 16
size: .

CDR3: CASSPEGGGSYEQYF
DNA: TGCGCCAGCAGCCCCGAGGGGGGGGGCTCCTACGAGCAGTACTTC
V: TRBV5-1
D: .
J: TRBJ2-7
length: 15
size: .